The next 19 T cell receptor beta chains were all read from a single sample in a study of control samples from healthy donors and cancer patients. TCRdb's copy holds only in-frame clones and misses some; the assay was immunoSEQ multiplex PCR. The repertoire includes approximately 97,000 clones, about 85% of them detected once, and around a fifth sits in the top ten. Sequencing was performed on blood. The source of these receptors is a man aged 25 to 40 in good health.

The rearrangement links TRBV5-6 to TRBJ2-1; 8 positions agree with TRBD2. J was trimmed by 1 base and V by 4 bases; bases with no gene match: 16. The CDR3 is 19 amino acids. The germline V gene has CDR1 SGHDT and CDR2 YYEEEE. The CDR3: CASSPLRSLAGRSYNEQFF. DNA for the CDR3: TGTGCCAGCAGCCCCCTTCGGAGCCTAGCGGGCCGATCCTACAATGAGCAGTTCTTC. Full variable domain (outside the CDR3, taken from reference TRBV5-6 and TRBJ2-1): DAGVTQSPTHLIKTRGQQVTLRCSPKSGHDTVSWYQQALGQGPQFIFQYYEEEERQRGNFPDRFSGHQFPNYSSELNVNALLLGDSALYLCASSPLRSLAGRSYNEQFFGPGTRLTVL.

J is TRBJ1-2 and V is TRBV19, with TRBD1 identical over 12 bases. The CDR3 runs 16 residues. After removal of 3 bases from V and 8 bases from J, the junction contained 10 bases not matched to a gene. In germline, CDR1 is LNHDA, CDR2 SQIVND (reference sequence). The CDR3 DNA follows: TGTGCCAGTAGTATGAACGTGGGACAGGGGGCGCGCGGCTACACCTTC. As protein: CASSMNVGQGARGYTF.

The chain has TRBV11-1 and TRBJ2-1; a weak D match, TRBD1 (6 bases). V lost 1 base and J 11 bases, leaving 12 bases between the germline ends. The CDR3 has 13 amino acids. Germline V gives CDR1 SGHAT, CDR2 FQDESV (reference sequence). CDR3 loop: CASSLEIQGQQFF. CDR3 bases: TGTGCCAGCAGCTTAGAAATTCAGGGGCAGCAGTTCTTC.

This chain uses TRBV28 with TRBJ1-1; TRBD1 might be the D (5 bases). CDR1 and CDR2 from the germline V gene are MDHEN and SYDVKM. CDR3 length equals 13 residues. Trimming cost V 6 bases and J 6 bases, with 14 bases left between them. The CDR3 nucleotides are TGTGCCAGCAGCTGGGGCGAGGGAGCTGAAGCTTTCTTT. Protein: CASSWGEGAEAFF.

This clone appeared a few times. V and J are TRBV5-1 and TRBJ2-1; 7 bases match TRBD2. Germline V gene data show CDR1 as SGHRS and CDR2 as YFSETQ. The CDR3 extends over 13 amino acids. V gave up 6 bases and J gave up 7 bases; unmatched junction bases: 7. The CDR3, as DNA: TGCGCCAGCATGATAGCGGGTCGGAATGAGCAGTTCTTC. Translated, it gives CASMIAGRNEQFF.

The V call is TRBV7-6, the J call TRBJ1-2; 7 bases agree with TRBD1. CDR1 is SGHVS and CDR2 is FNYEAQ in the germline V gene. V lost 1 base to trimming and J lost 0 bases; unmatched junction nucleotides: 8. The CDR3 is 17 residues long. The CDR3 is CASSLVPPTGANYGYTF. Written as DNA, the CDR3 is TGTGCCAGCAGCTTAGTACCCCCAACAGGGGCTAACTATGGCTACACCTTC. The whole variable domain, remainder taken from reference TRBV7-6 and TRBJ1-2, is GAGVSQSPRYKVTKRGQDVALRCDPISGHVSLYWYRQALGQGPEFLTYFNYEAQQDKSGLPNDRFSAERPEGSISTLTIQRTEQRDSAMYRCASSLVPPTGANYGYTFGSGTRLTVV.

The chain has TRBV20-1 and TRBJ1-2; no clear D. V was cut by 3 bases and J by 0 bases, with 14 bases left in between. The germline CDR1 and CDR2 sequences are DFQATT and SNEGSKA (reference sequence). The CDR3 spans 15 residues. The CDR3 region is CSASPKRSANYGYTF. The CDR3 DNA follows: TGCAGTGCTAGTCCAAAGAGATCAGCTAACTATGGCTACACCTTC.

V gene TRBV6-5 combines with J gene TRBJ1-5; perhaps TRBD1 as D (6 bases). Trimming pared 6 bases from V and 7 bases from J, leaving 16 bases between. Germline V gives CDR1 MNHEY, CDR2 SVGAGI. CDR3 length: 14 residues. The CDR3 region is CASSTGTREQPQHF. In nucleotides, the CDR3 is TGTGCCAGCAGCACCGGGACAAGGGAACAGCCCCAGCATTTT.

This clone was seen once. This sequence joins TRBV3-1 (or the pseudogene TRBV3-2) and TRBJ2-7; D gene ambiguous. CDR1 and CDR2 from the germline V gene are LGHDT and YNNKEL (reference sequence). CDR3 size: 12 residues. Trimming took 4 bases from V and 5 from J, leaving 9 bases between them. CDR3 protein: CASSLNIHEQYF. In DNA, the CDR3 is TGTGCCAGCAGCCTCAATATCCACGAGCAGTACTTC.

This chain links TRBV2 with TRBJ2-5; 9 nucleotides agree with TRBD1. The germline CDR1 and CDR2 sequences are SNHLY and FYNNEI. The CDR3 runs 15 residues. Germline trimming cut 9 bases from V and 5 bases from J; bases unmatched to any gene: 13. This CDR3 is CASSSTGGVSETQYF. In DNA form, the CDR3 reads TGTGCCAGTTCTTCCACAGGGGGCGTATCGGAGACCCAGTACTTC.

The CDR3 nucleotides read TGTGCCAGCAGCCCTGGACAGGGATTGGTCGAGACCCAGTACTTC. This encodes CASSPGQGLVETQYF. The chain employs TRBV7-6 and TRBJ2-5, with 8 bases that match TRBD1. The CDR3 has 15 residues. Germline CDR1 is SGHVS and CDR2 is FNYEAQ. Trimming took 5 bases from V and 5 from J; bases not matched to a gene: 10.

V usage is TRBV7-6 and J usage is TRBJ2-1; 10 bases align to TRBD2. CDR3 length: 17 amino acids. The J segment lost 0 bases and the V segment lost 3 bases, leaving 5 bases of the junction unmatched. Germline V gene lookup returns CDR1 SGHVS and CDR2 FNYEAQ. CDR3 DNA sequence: TGTGCCAGCAGCTTCAGTAGCGGGGGGTTCTCCTACAATGAGCAGTTCTTC. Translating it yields CASSFSSGGFSYNEQFF.

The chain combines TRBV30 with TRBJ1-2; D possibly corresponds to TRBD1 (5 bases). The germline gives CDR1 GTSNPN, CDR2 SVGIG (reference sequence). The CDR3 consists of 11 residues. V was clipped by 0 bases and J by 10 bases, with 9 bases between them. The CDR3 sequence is CAWSVQVDYTF. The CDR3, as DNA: TGTGCCTGGAGTGTACAGGTTGACTACACCTTC.

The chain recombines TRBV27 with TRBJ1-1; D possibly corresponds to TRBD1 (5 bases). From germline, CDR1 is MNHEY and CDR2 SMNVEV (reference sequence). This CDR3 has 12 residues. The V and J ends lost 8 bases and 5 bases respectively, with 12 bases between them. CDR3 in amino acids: CASAGAETEAFF. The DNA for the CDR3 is TGTGCCAGCGCCGGGGCTGAGACTGAAGCTTTCTTT.

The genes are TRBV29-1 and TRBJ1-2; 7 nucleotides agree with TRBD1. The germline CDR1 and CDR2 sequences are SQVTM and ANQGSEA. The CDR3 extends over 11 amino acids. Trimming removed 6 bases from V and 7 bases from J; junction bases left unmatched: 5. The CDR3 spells CSVQGRGGYTF. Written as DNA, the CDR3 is TGCAGCGTACAGGGGAGAGGTGGCTACACCTTC.

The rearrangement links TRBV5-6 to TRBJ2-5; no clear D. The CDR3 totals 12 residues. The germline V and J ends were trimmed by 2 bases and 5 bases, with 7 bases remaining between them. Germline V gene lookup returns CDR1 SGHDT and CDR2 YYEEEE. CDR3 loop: CASSLLTETQYF. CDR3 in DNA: TGTGCCAGCAGCTTATTAACGGAGACCCAGTACTTC.

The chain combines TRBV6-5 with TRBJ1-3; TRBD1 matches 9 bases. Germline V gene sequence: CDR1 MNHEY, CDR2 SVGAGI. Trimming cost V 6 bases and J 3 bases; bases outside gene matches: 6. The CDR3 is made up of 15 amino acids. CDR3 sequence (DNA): TGTGCCAGCAGACCACAGGGGGCGAATGGAAACACCATATATTTT. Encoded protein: CASRPQGANGNTIYF.

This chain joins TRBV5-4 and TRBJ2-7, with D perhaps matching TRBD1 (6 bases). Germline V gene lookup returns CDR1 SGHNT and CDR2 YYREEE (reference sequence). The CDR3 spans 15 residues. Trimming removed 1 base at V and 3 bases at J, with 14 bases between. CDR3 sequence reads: CASSLFGQRFYEQYF. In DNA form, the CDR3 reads TGTGCCAGCAGCTTGTTTGGACAGAGGTTCTACGAGCAGTACTTC.

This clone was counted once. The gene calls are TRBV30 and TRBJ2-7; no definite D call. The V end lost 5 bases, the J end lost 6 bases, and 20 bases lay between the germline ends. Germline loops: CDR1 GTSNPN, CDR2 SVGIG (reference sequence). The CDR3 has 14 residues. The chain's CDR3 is CAWSTELLFVEQYF. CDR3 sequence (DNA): TGTGCCTGGTCAACAGAGCTCCTGTTTGTCGAGCAGTACTTC.